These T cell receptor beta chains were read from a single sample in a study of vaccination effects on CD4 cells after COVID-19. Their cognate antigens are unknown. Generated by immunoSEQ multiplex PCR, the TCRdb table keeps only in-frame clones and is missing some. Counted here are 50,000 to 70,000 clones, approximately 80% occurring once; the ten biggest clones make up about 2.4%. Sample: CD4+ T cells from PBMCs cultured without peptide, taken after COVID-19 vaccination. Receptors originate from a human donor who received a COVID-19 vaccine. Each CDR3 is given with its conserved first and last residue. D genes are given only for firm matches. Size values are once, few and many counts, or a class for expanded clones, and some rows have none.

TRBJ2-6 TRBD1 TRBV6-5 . CASSDRGSGANVLTF TGTGCCAGCAGCGACAGGGGCTCTGGGGCCAACGTCCTGACTTTC
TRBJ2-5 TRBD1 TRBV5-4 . CASSWDRSRQETQYF TGTGCCAGCAGCTGGGACAGGTCTCGACAAGAGACCCAGTACTTC
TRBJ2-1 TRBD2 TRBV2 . CASSAPPGSGGKDEQFF TGTGCCAGCAGTGCCCCTCCGGGTAGCGGGGGTAAGGATGAGCAGTTCTTC
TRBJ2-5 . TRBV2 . CASNYVQETQYF TGTGCCAGCAACTACGTACAAGAGACCCAGTACTTC
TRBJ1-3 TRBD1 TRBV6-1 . CASSETVVGQRGNTIYF TGTGCCAGCAGTGAAACTGTAGTGGGACAGCGGGGAAACACCATATATTTT
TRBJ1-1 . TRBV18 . CASSGQGNTEAFF TGTGCCAGCTCTGGGCAGGGGAACACTGAAGCTTTCTTT
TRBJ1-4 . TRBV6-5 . CASSRRTSRNEKLFF TGTGCCAGCAGTCGGCGAACCAGTAGGAATGAAAAACTGTTTTTT
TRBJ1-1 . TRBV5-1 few CASSLQQGGTEAFF TGCGCCAGCAGCTTGCAGCAGGGAGGAACTGAAGCTTTCTTT
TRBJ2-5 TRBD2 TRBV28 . CASSFGGSEGETQYF TGTGCCAGCAGTTTCGGGGGGTCGGAAGGGGAGACCCAGTACTTC
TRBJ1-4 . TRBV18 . CASSPGRTTGGVNEKLFF TGTGCCAGCTCACCAGGCAGAACAACGGGGGGAGTTAACGAAAAACTGTTTTTT
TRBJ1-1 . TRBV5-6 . CASSLGPGAFF TGTGCCAGCAGCTTGGGACCCGGAGCTTTCTTT
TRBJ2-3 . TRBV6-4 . CASSNGQYTQYF TGTGCCAGCAGTAACGGACAGTATACGCAGTATTTT
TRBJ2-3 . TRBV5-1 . CASSLRPVTDTQYF TGCGCCAGCAGCTTGAGACCAGTCACAGATACGCAGTATTTT
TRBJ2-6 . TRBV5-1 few CASSGGDSGANVLTF TGCGCCAGCAGCGGAGGGGATTCTGGGGCCAACGTCCTGACTTTC
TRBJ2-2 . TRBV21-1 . CASSIPGQLNTGELFF TGTGCCAGCAGCATCCCGGGACAGCTAAACACCGGGGAGCTGTTTTTT
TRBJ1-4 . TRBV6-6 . CASSLQGFSTNEKLFF TGTGCCAGCAGCTTACAGGGTTTCTCAACTAATGAAAAACTGTTTTTT
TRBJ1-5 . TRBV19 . CASSIGGRSSNQPQHF TGTGCCAGTAGTATAGGGGGTCGAAGTAGCAATCAGCCCCAGCATTTT
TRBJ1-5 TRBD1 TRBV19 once CASSRTGGNQPQHF TGTGCCAGTAGTCGGACAGGAGGCAATCAGCCCCAGCATTTT
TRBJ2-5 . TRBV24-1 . CATSVGSETQYF TGTGCCACCAGTGTAGGGTCAGAGACCCAGTACTTC
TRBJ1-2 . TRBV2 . CASSDFGVVYGYTF TGTGCCAGCAGTGATTTCGGAGTAGTCTATGGCTACACCTTC
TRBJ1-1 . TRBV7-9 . CASSARTVNTEAFF TGTGCCAGCAGCGCGCGCACGGTGAACACTGAAGCTTTCTTT
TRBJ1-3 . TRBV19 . CASSSRTLSSGNTIYF TGTGCCAGTAGTTCGCGGACACTGAGCTCTGGAAACACCATATATTTT
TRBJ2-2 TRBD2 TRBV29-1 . CSVARRAGGLGGELFF TGCAGCGTCGCTCGGCGAGCGGGGGGGCTGGGCGGGGAGCTGTTTTTT
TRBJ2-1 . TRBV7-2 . CASWVFGGNEQFF TGTGCCAGCTGGGTGTTTGGGGGAAATGAGCAGTTCTTC
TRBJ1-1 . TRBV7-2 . CASSLGGGRSAFF TGTGCCAGCAGCTTAGGGGGGGGGCGTTCAGCTTTCTTT
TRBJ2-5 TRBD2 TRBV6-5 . CASSRLAVFQETQYF TGTGCCAGCAGCCGACTAGCGGTTTTCCAAGAGACCCAGTACTTC
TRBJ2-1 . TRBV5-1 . CASRFYNEQFF TGCGCCAGCAGGTTCTACAATGAGCAGTTCTTC
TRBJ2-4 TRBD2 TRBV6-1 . CASSDSGGPAKNIQYF TGTGCCAGCAGTGACAGCGGGGGGCCTGCCAAAAACATTCAGTACTTC
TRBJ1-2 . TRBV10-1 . CASSLLRSYTF TGCGCCAGCAGCTTATTACGAAGCTACACCTTC
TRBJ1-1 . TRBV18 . CASSGGQNTEAFF TGTGCCAGCTCCGGAGGACAGAACACTGAAGCTTTCTTT
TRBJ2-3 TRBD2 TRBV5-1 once CASTPSGGAVTQYF TGCGCCAGCACCCCTAGCGGGGGGGCCGTTACGCAGTATTTT